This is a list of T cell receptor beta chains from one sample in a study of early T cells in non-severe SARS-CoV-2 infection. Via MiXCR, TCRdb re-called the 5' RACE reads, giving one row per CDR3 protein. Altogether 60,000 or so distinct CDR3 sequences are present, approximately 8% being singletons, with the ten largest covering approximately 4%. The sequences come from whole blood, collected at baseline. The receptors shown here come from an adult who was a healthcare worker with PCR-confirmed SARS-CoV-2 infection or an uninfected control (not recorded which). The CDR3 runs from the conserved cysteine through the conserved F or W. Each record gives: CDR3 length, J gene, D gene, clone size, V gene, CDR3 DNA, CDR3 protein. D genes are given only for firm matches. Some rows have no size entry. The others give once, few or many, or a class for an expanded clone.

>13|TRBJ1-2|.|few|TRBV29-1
TGCAGCGTTGAAAATTTGGCGGCCTATGGCTACACCTTC
CSVENLAAYGYTF
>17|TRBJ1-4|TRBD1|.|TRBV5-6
TGTGCCAGCAGCTTGAAGTCGTCCGGGACAGGGGGAGAAAAACTGTTTTTT
CASSLKSSGTGGEKLFF
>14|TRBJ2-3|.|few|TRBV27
TGTGCCAGCAGTTTATCCAGGTCCACAGATACGCAGTATTTT
CASSLSRSTDTQYF
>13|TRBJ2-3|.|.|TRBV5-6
TGTGCCAGCACCCCAGGCTCTGGGGATACGCAGTATTTT
CASTPGSGDTQYF
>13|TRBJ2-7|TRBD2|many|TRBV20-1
TGCAGTGCTAGCGGGGGGGAACCCTACGAGCAGTACTTC
CSASGGEPYEQYF
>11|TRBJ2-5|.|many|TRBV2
TGTGCCAGCAGGTCGCAAGAGACCCAGTACTTC
CASRSQETQYF
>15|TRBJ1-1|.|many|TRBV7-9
TGTGCCAGCAGCTTAGCGAAGGGGGGAAACACTGAAGCTTTCTTT
CASSLAKGGNTEAFF
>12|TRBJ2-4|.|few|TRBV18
TGTGCCAGCTCTGAGAAGGGAAACATTCAGTACTTC
CASSEKGNIQYF
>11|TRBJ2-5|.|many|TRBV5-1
TGCGCCACATACCGATCGGAGACCCAGTACTTC
CATYRSETQYF
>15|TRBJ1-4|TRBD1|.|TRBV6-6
TGTGCCAGCAGTTTCGACGGACAGGCGCATGAAAAACTGTTTTTT
CASSFDGQAHEKLFF
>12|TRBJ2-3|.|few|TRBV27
TGTGCCAGCAGTGAGACTCCCTATACGCAGTATTTT
CASSETPYTQYF
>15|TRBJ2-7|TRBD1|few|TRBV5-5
TGTGCCAGCAGCTTGTCTGGGACAGGAGGTTTCGAGCAGTACTTC
CASSLSGTGGFEQYF
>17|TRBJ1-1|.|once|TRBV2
TGTGCCAGCGCTGGGTCGGGGCTTGGGGGGCCTGGCACTGAAGCTTTCTTT
CASAGSGLGGPGTEAFF
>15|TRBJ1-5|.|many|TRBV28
TGTGCCAGCAGACTTCAGCGCGAAAGCAATCAGCCCCAGCATTTT
CASRLQRESNQPQHF
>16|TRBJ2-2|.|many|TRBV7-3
TGTGCCAGCAGCTTAGCCGGGACTGCCGGAGCCGGGGAGCTGTTTTTT
CASSLAGTAGAGELFF
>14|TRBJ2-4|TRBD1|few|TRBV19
TGTGCCAGTAGTATAGTGGACAGGGGATACATTCAGTACTTC
CASSIVDRGYIQYF
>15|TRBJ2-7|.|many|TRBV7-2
TGTGCCAGCAGCTTAAGCGGGTTCTCCTCCTACGAGCAGTACTTC
CASSLSGFSSYEQYF
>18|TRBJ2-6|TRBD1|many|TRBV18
TGTGCCAGCTCACCACAAGGACAGGGGGCGCGTGGGGCCAACGTCCTGACTTTC
CASSPQGQGARGANVLTF
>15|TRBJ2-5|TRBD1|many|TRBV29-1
TGCAGCGGCAGGGGGGACAGGGAATTTCAAGAGACCCAGTACTTC
CSGRGDREFQETQYF
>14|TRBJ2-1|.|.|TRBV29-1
TGCAGCACCCGCACGAGGGACTCCTACAATGAGCAGTTCTTC
CSTRTRDSYNEQFF
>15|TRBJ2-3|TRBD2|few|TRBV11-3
TGTGCCAGCAGCCGCAGCAGCGGGAGGACAGATACGCAGTATTTT
CASSRSSGRTDTQYF
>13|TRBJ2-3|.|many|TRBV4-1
TGCGCCAGCAGCCAACGGCTCTTGGGTGCGCAGTATTTT
CASSQRLLGAQYF
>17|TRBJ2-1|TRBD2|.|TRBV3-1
TGTGCCAGCAGCCCCCAGAGCGTGGGGACTAGCCCTAATGAGCAGTTCTTC
CASSPQSVGTSPNEQFF
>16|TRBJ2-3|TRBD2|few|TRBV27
TGTGCCAGCAGTTCTCTGCGGGGGGGCCGCACAGATACGCAGTATTTT
CASSSLRGGRTDTQYF
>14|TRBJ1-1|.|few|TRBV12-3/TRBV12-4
TGTGCCAGCAGTTTATCCAGTGGGGGGACTGAAGCTTTCTTT
CASSLSSGGTEAFF
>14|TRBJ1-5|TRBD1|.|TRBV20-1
TGCAGTGCTAGCTCTGGGACAGGGGGTCAGCCCCAGCATTTT
CSASSGTGGQPQHF
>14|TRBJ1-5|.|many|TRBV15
TGTGCCACCAGCAGAGATGGGGTGAATCAGCCCCAGCATTTT
CATSRDGVNQPQHF
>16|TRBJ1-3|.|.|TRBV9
TGTGCCAGCAGCGTAGCTGGGGGTCTGGCGGGAAACACCATATATTTT
CASSVAGGLAGNTIYF
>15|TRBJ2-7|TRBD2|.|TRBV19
TGTGCCAGTAGTCGAGGTCCTAGCGGGACCTACGAGCAGTACTTC
CASSRGPSGTYEQYF
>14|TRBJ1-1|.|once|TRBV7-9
TGTGCCAGCAGCTTAGGGGGACAGAACACTGAAGCTTTCTTT
CASSLGGQNTEAFF
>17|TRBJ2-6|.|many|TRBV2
TGTGCCAGCAGTGAAAGTCGGGGGGCGCGAGGGGCCAACGTCCTGACTTTC
CASSESRGARGANVLTF
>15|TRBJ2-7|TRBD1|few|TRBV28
TGTGCCAGCGGCGCCTCGACAGGGGTAGATAACGAGCAGTACTTC
CASGASTGVDNEQYF
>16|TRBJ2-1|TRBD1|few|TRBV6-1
TGTGCCAGCAGTAAAAATCCCGGGACAGGGTCAAATGAGCAGTTCTTC
CASSKNPGTGSNEQFF
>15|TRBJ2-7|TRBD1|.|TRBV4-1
TGCGCCAGCAGCCACCACGGACAGGGGGCTGACGAGCAGTACTTC
CASSHHGQGADEQYF
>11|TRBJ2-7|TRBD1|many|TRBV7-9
TGTGCCAGCAGCTGGGACAGCGAGCAGTACTTC
CASSWDSEQYF
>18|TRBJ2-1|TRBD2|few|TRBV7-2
TGTGCCAGCAGCTCGTATCCGGGACTAGCGGAGCACTACAATGAGCAGTTCTTC
CASSSYPGLAEHYNEQFF
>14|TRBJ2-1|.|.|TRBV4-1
TGCGCCAGCAGGCTAGCAAGCTCCTTGAGTGAGCAGTTCTTC
CASRLASSLSEQFF
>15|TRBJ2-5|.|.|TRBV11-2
TGTGCCAGCAGCCTCTTAGCTTCGTTCGGGGAGACCCAGTACTTC
CASSLLASFGETQYF
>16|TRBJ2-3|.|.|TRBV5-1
TGCGCCAGCAGCGTGAACAGGGGAGGCCTCACAGATACGCAGTATTTT
CASSVNRGGLTDTQYF
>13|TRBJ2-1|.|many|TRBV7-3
TGTGCCAGCAGCTCCCCCCCAAACAATGAGCAGTTCTTC
CASSSPPNNEQFF
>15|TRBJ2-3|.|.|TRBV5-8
TGTGCCAGCAGCCCACTTAGCGTCAACACAGATACGCAGTATTTT
CASSPLSVNTDTQYF
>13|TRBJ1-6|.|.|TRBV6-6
TGTGCCAGCAGTTACTCTTTCGGTTCACCCCTCCACTTT
CASSYSFGSPLHF
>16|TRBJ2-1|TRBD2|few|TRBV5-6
TGTGCCAGCAGCTTTAAGAGCGGGGGACCCCCCAATGAGCAGTTCTTC
CASSFKSGGPPNEQFF
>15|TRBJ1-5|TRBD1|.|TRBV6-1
TGTGCCAGCAGCCGGACAGGGAGATCGGGGCAGCCCCAGCATTTT
CASSRTGRSGQPQHF
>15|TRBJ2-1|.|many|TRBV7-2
TGTGCCAGCAGCTTAGGACGCGGGCCCTACAATGAGCAGTTCTTC
CASSLGRGPYNEQFF
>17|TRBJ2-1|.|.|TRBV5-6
TGTGCCAGCAGCTTGGTGTTAGGGCAGGGAAGGCTCAATGAGCAGTTCTTC
CASSLVLGQGRLNEQFF
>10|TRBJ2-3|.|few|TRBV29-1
TGCAGCGTCACACTGAATACGCAGTATTTT
CSVTLNTQYF
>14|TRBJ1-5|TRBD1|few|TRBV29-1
TGCAGCGTTGGGCAGGGGGGGAGCAATCAGCCCCAGCATTTT
CSVGQGGSNQPQHF
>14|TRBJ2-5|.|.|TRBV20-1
TGCAGTGCTAGACTTCCGGGACTCCAAGAGACCCAGTACTTC
CSARLPGLQETQYF
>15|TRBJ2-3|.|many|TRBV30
TGTGCCTGGAGTTATAACGGGGCCCCTGGAGATACGCAGTATTTT
CAWSYNGAPGDTQYF
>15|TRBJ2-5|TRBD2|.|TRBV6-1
TGTGCCAGCAGTGACCTAGCGGGGACCCAAGAGACCCAGTACTTC
CASSDLAGTQETQYF
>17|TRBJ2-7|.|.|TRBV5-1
TGCGCCAGCAGCTCCTGGGACGGAGGCGGGGTAACTTACGAGCAGTACTTC
CASSSWDGGGVTYEQYF
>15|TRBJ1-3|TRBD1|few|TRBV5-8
TGTGCCAGCAGCTTACCCGGGACAGCTGGAAACACCATATATTTT
CASSLPGTAGNTIYF
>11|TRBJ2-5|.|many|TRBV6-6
TGTGCCAGCAGAGGCGTAGAGACCCAGTACTTC
CASRGVETQYF